Described below is a single T cell receptor beta chain sequence and its context. It lacks a known antigen. The record has no base qualities; no much larger clone is one base away. High-throughput TCR beta sequencing profiled peripheral blood CD8+ and CD4+ T cells from healthy donors, Susac syndrome patients and multiple sclerosis patients. Multiple sclerosis controls were treatment-naive patients with stable or active relapsing-remitting disease fulfilling revised McDonald criteria. Bulk CD8+ and CD4+ T cells were purified by magnetic negative isolation, while CD8+ TEMRA cells were enriched using FACS. Blood was collected in EDTA tubes and processed within 24 hours, with PBMCs isolated through density gradient centrifugation. PBMCs intended for TCR sequencing were frozen in liquid nitrogen and were later thawed in a 37 degrees C water bath. The sorted or isolated CD4+, CD8+ and CD8+ TEMRA cells reached a purity of at least 90%.

This sample is drawn from a study of CD8 T cells in Susac syndrome (dated by TCRdb to between 2018 and 2021). Background for the entire study: The study used repertoire sequencing to test whether antigen drove CD8+ T cell activation and differentiation in Susac syndrome.

CDR1 and CDR2 were assigned from the germline V gene (reference sequence) as MNHEY and SMNVEV. Taken from cysteine to phenylalanine, the CDR3 has 16 residues. The DNA shown is the 48-base CDR3, in frame from base 1. Cut back by 6 bases and 2 bases, the V and J ends lie 17 bases apart. RNA was extracted using the RNeasy kit, and about 0.45 to 1 ug of the RNA was reverse transcribed with random hexamers. The immunoSEQ multiplex PCR assay, covering 54 Vbeta and 13 Jbeta segments, was used to amplify TCR beta CDR3 regions. To correct PCR amplification bias, a synthetic template baseline was used for both primer optimization and computational correction. The paper's processing steps were these. Reads were assigned to V, D and J genes according to IMGT and analyzed in immunoSEQ Analyzer, with only productive sequences retained. Clonality was calculated as one minus the Shannon entropy normalized by log2 of the number of productive unique sequences. For each patient and control, public and private clones were evaluated within the 100 most prevalent clones. A clone was defined as Susac-specific if it was absent from the healthy and MS cohorts, from about 1,100 published viral clones and from other ImmuneACCESS disease sequences. TCRdb passed the public sequencing reads through fastp at Q25 and MiXCR, retaining productive beta sequences. Here each entry gathers all rows of one CDR3 protein and keeps the most common genes and DNA. What appears here as the V and J calls and clone size reflects TCRdb's work, not the paper's. Counted in this sample were more than 200,000 distinct CDR3 sequences; 93% of them appeared once. Together, the top ten hold roughly 0.072% of the sample.

Broader findings and caveats from the paper: The study acknowledged that relatively few individuals were included in the TCR sequencing and HLA analysis.

The chain couples TRBV27 to TRBJ2-1; the D call could be TRBD1 or TRBD2, with each sharing 5 bases. The sample was CD4+ T cells from PBMCs. The TCR originated in a human donor with multiple sclerosis. The CDR3 region has the sequence CASSARGTGAYNEQFF. The DNA sequence is TGTGCCAGCAGCGCACGGGGCACCGGGGCCTACAATGAGCAGTTCTTC.